A single sample is the source of the 7 T cell receptor beta chains below, sequenced in a study of Graves' ophthalmopathy and Graves' hyperthyroidism. RNA served as the template for amplifying TCR beta CDR3 regions. After a first-round RT-PCR with HTBI primers, a second-round multiplex PCR was run. TCRdb reanalysed the multiplex PCR reads using MiXCR and keeps one entry per CDR3 protein. The table shows roughly 160,000 distinct CDR3 sequences, with more than 30% occurring only once. The sample comprised peripheral blood. Receptors originate from a woman between 35 and 50 years old with Graves' ophthalmopathy.

This clonotype was seen ten or more times. The chain links TRBV12-3 or TRBV12-4 to TRBJ1-6; no definite D call. There are 13 residues in the CDR3. The V end lost 8 bases, the J end lost 6 bases, and 11 bases lay between the germline ends. CDR3 in amino acids: CASSREGNSPLHF. The DNA for the CDR3 is TGTGCCAGCTCGAGGGAGGGTAATTCACCCCTCCACTTT.

This clonotype occurred many times. The chain links TRBV27 to TRBJ2-7, with unresolved D. The germline V and J ends were trimmed by 3 bases and 6 bases, with 6 bases remaining between them. This CDR3 comprises 11 residues. The germline gives CDR1 MNHEY, CDR2 SMNVEV (reference sequence). The CDR3 spells CASSFGSEQYF. The CDR3 DNA is TGTGCCAGCAGTTTCGGATCCGAGCAGTACTTC.

Many counts were recorded for this clonotype. The V gene is TRBV29-1, the J gene TRBJ2-2; 7 bases match TRBD1. Looked up from germline, CDR1 is SQVTM and CDR2 is ANQGSEA. CDR3 size: 15 residues. Unmatched junction bases numbered 7, after V lost 5 bases and J lost 1 base. The CDR3 sequence: CSVKTGALNTGELFF. The CDR3 DNA reads TGCAGCGTTAAAACAGGGGCCCTGAACACCGGGGAGCTGTTTTTT.

Many counts were recorded for this clonotype. The chain recombines TRBV24-1 with TRBJ2-7; D unclear. Germline V gene data show CDR1 as KGHDR and CDR2 as SFDVKD. V lost 6 bases to trimming and J lost 5 bases, with 19 bases between them. The CDR3 is 15 amino acids. The CDR3 loop reads CATSYLSVEGHEQYF. The CDR3 nucleotides are TGTGCCACCAGTTACCTATCGGTTGAAGGACACGAGCAGTACTTC.

This clonotype was seen at least ten times. An end of the junction differs from the germline gene, which may be a read error. The chain joins TRBV28 to TRBJ2-7; 7 bases align to TRBD1. From germline, CDR1 is MDHEN and CDR2 SYDVKM. This CDR3 comprises 12 residues. The CDR3 region has the DNA TGTGCCAGCAGTTCTGGAGATCGGGACAGCGTCTTT. It specifies CASSSGDRDSVF.

This clonotype was recorded at least ten times. The chain carries TRBV6-5 and TRBJ1-1; 8 bases align to TRBD1. This CDR3 has 15 amino acids. V shed 4 bases and J 11 bases; nucleotides not matched to a gene: 15. From germline, CDR1 is MNHEY and CDR2 SVGAGI. This CDR3 is CASSSHYQGARRAFF. In DNA, the CDR3 is TGTGCCAGCAGTTCTCATTATCAGGGGGCGCGGAGGGCTTTCTTT.

The chain recombines TRBV27 with TRBJ2-7, with unresolved D. The CDR3 is made up of 14 amino acids. Per the germline V gene, CDR1 is MNHEY and CDR2 is SMNVEV (reference sequence). Trimming left V 3 bases short and J 2 bases short, with 11 bases between. The CDR3 spells CASSFGHLAYEQYF. The CDR3, as DNA: TGTGCCAGCAGTTTCGGGCATCTAGCCTACGAGCAGTACTTC.